This T cell receptor (beta chain) was retrieved from a study of blood T cell repertoires in COVID-19. For the study at large: The United States, Italy and Spain were the sources of the acute and convalescent COVID-19 samples.

In the authors' methods: Scientists estimated how many nucleated cells there were by amplifying reference gene primers. Sequencing was performed with immunoSEQ multiplex PCR; in TCRdb, only in-frame clones are kept and a portion is missing. V and J calls and clone size are those listed in that table; D and trimming were worked out from the DNA. The profile shows about 130,000 clones, roughly 80% of them singletons. V shed 9 bases and J shed 6 bases, with 14 bases lying between them. Germline values: CDR1 SNHLY, CDR2 FYNNEI. The CDR3 is 13 residues long. The sequence came from a woman aged 50 to 60 with acute or convalescent COVID-19. Sequenced input: peripheral blood. The chain uses TRBV2 and TRBJ2-2; TRBD1 is a possible D gene (6 bases). For the CDR3, the DNA is TGTGCCAGTGGCGGCAGGGGACCCGGGGAGCTGTTTTTT. It codes for CASGGRGPGELFF.